Following are 14 T cell receptor beta chains from one sample sequenced in a study of blood T cell repertoires in COVID-19. TCRdb's copy holds only in-frame clones and misses some; the assay was immunoSEQ multiplex PCR. The sample has over 450,000 clones, roughly nine tenths seen once. Sequenced material: peripheral blood. Source of these receptors: a woman between 45 and 65 years old with COVID-19, enrolled during active disease.

V gene TRBV6-5 combines with J gene TRBJ1-1; D remains ambiguous. The CDR3 consists of 14 residues. Germline V CDR1 and CDR2: MNHEY, SVGAGI. Trimming cost V 3 bases and J 1 base, with 9 bases left between them. For the CDR3, the DNA is TGTGCCAGCAGTTATGGGAGGGCGAACACTGAAGCTTTCTTT. This translates into CASSYGRANTEAFF.

Only one count was recorded for this clone. The V gene is TRBV7-2, the J gene TRBJ1-4, with 9 bases lining up with TRBD1. J lost 2 bases, V lost 0 bases, and 4 bases had no gene match. Per germline, CDR1 SGHTA and CDR2 FQGNSA. This CDR3 contains 17 residues. The CDR3 is CASSLAPQGATNEKLFF. CDR3 DNA sequence: TGTGCCAGCAGCTTAGCCCCACAGGGGGCGACTAATGAAAAACTGTTTTTT.

This clone was recorded once. The CDR3 protein is CASRRNRGQTGEQFF. In DNA form, the CDR3 reads TGTGCCAGCAGGCGGAACAGGGGGCAGACGGGGGAGCAGTTCTTC. This rearrangement joins TRBV2 to TRBJ2-1; 9 bases align to TRBD1. This CDR3 contains 15 residues. Germline CDR1 reads SNHLY; CDR2 reads FYNNEI. V was pared by 6 bases and J by 10 bases, with 13 bases of the junction left unmatched.

This clone was detected a few times. This rearrangement joins TRBV4-1 to TRBJ1-1; D ambiguous. Germline CDR1 reads MGHRA; CDR2 reads YSYEKL. This CDR3 contains 12 residues. V lost 2 bases, J lost 3 bases, and 4 bases lay in between. The CDR3 nucleotides are TGCGCCAGCAGCCAATCCTACACTGAAGCTTTCTTT. Translating gives CASSQSYTEAFF.

The chain joins TRBV5-5 to TRBJ2-3; TRBD2 matches at 7 bases. The V gene end was trimmed by 2 bases and the J gene end by 3 bases; junction bases not matched to a gene: 6. This CDR3 is built from 15 residues. Germline CDR1 SGHKS, CDR2 YYEKEE (reference sequence). CDR3 protein: CASSFGLGETDTQYF. For the CDR3, the DNA is TGTGCCAGCAGCTTCGGACTAGGTGAGACAGATACGCAGTATTTT.

Here the CDR3 DNA reads TGTGCCAGCTCACTGACAGGGGATTACACTGAAGCTTTCTTT. It is translated as CASSLTGDYTEAFF. V is TRBV18 and J is TRBJ1-1; 8 bases are shared with TRBD1. Germline V CDR1 and CDR2: KGHSH, LQKENI. Trimming took 4 bases from V and 3 from J; bases not matched to a gene: 4. The CDR3 has 14 amino acids.

V gene TRBV5-6 combines with J gene TRBJ1-6; a possible D gene is TRBD1 (6 bases). Germline V gives CDR1 SGHDT, CDR2 YYEEEE. The CDR3 totals 15 residues. Trimming cost V 4 bases and J 8 bases, with 16 bases left between them. Here the CDR3 reads CASSIPGRGYSPLHF. Here the CDR3 DNA reads TGTGCCAGCAGCATACCCGGCAGGGGTTATTCACCCCTCCACTTT.

Written as DNA, the CDR3 is TGTGCCAGCAGTCCCAGGGGATCGGACACTGAAGCTTTCTTT. Encoded protein: CASSPRGSDTEAFF. V usage is TRBV6-5 and J usage is TRBJ1-1, with TRBD1 as a possible D gene (6 bases). CDR3 length equals 14 residues. Germline V lookup: CDR1 MNHEY, CDR2 SVGAGI. V was shortened by 5 bases and J by 3 bases, with 13 bases between the two germline ends.

This clone occurred a few times. The chain recombines TRBV24-1 with TRBJ2-5, with a weak D call TRBD2 (5 bases). This CDR3 has 16 residues. From germline, CDR1 is KGHDR and CDR2 SFDVKD. V lost 1 base, J lost 2 bases, and 13 bases lay in between. For the CDR3, the DNA is TGTGCCACCAGTGATTTAACCGGGGTGGATCAAGAGACCCAGTACTTC. As protein: CATSDLTGVDQETQYF.

The chain combines TRBV27 with TRBJ1-2, with D unresolved. The CDR3 runs 16 residues. The germline V gene has CDR1 MNHEY and CDR2 SMNVEV (reference sequence). Between the trimmed V and J ends, which lost 3 bases and 4 bases, there was a span of 18 bases. CDR3 amino acids: CASSFQEGRAPYGYTF. CDR3 in DNA: TGTGCCAGCAGTTTTCAAGAGGGAAGGGCCCCCTATGGCTACACCTTC.

The chain uses TRBV30 and TRBJ1-2; D might be TRBD1 (6 bases). The CDR3 totals 14 residues. Germline V gene lookup returns CDR1 GTSNPN and CDR2 SVGIG (reference sequence). V was trimmed by 0 bases and J by 3 bases, leaving 11 bases between them. The chain's CDR3 is CAWSVLAGDYGYTF. The CDR3 nucleotides read TGTGCCTGGAGTGTGTTGGCAGGGGACTATGGCTACACCTTC.

The chain recombines TRBV18 with TRBJ2-3; D possibly corresponds to TRBD1 (5 bases). Germline CDR1 and CDR2: KGHSH and LQKENI. V lost 4 bases and J lost 1, with 12 bases in between. The CDR3 spans 15 residues. The CDR3 here is CASSRGQGGTDTQYF. The DNA for the CDR3 is TGTGCCAGCTCACGCGGTCAAGGGGGCACAGATACGCAGTATTTT.

The chain links TRBV6-5 to TRBJ2-7; 8 nucleotides agree with TRBD1. Trimming took 6 bases from V and 2 from J; bases not matched to a gene: 3. This CDR3 region has 13 residues. CDR1 is MNHEY and CDR2 is SVGAGI in the germline V gene. CDR3 sequence (DNA): TGTGCCAGCAGCGAGACAGGGGCCTACGAGCAGTACTTC. It translates to CASSETGAYEQYF.

The CDR3 region is CASSQTHGNNSPLHF. CDR3 coding DNA: TGTGCCAGCAGCCAAACACATGGCAATAATTCACCCCTCCACTTT. The chain carries TRBV3-1 (or the pseudogene TRBV3-2) and TRBJ1-6; D gene ambiguous. The CDR3 totals 15 residues. Germline V gene data show CDR1 as LGHDT and CDR2 as YNNKEL (reference sequence). V gave up 2 bases and J gave up 5 bases, with 10 bases separating them.